The text below deals with one T cell receptor beta chain. Its antigen is undetermined. Germline CDR1 is SGHDN and CDR2 is FVKESK. This CDR3 has 16 amino acids. V was cut by 5 bases and J by 4 bases, with 18 bases left in between. Sequencing used immunoSEQ multiplex PCR; TCRdb keeps in-frame clones, though not all of them. Here the sample spans some 100,000 clones, less than 90% being singletons. This sample was taken from a study of graft-versus-host responses after intestinal transplantation. For the study at large: Those transplanted obtained multivisceral, liver-intestinal, or isolated intestinal grafts.

Notes on the study in general: Some GvH clones were seen earlier in gut or blood, suggesting intestinal origin.

The chain is built from TRBV14 and TRBJ2-1; maybe TRBD2 (6 bases). Specimen: unstimulated CD4+ T cells sorted from spleen or lymph node cells, collected before transplant. The clonotype comes from a human donor who was the organ donor for an intestinal transplant. The CDR3 sequence is CASSSGLNMRYNEQFF. In DNA form, the CDR3 reads TGTGCCAGCAGCTCCGGACTAAATATGCGGTACAATGAGCAGTTCTTC.